The source of this T cell receptor (beta chain) is a study of cytomegalovirus exposure and HLA in healthy donors. PCR employed 60 Vbeta and 13 Jbeta primers. TCRdb keeps only in-frame clones here, not all; method: immunoSEQ multiplex PCR. Of roughly 140,000 clones in the sample, over 75% were seen once. V lost 3 bases to trimming and J lost 0 bases, with 14 bases between them. Looked up from germline, CDR1 is SGHRS and CDR2 is YFSETQ. The CDR3 loop spans 16 amino acids. The sample holds one count of this clone. Its antigen is unidentified. Study-wide findings and caveats: Cytomegalovirus-associated status was assigned to approximately 160 TCR beta chains.

Sequences were obtained from PBMCs. The receptor was derived from a man aged 25 to 40 in good health and CMV-seronegative. This sequence joins TRBV5-1 and TRBJ2-3; TRBD2 might be the D (5 bases). CDR3 amino acids: CASSSYLARSTDTQYF. Here the CDR3 DNA reads TGCGCCAGCAGCTCCTACTTAGCGCGGAGCACAGATACGCAGTATTTT.